The present entry profiles one T cell receptor beta chain with its context. TCRdb reprocessed the RT-PCR reads via MiXCR and lists one record per CDR3 protein. The sample lists 600,000 to 700,000 distinct CDR3 sequences, 12% to 15% occurring once. The record originates from a study of response to subunit inactivated influenza vaccine. The material was PBMCs from blood, obtained 14 days before vaccination. The receptor's source is a man in his fifties or sixties who received an inactivated influenza vaccine.

CDR3 amino acids: CASSLTAGGDNEQFF. CDR3 sequence (DNA): TGCGCCAGCAGCTTGACGGCGGGGGGGGACAATGAGCAGTTCTTC. The rearrangement links TRBV5-1 to TRBJ2-1; 9 bases line up with TRBD2. V dropped 1 base and J dropped 5; count of bases not matched to a gene: 4. Germline V CDR1 and CDR2: SGHRS, YFSETQ. This CDR3 is 15 amino acids long.